Listed here is a single T cell receptor (beta chain). Its cognate antigen is unknown. Other DNA sequences in the sample encode the same CDR3. V lost 1 base, J lost 3 bases, and 3 bases lay in between. The CDR3 is 13 amino acids. Germline CDR1 SEHNR, CDR2 FQNEAQ (reference sequence). Naive CD8 isolation took CD45RO-negative cells positively selected for CCR7 and excluded terminally differentiated effector memory CD45RA+ cells. These data belong to a study of shared clonotypes between healthy human individuals. General study results and limits: Approximately 5.3% was the fraction of naive CD4 clonotypes found shared across several donors. Sequencing depth was expected to influence donor clonotype sharing.

TCRdb's table, derived via immunoSEQ multiplex PCR, lists solely in-frame clones and lacks some. The sample yields millions of clones, 85% to 95% seen once. Sequences were obtained from naive CD8+ T cells from PBMCs. The rearrangement uses TRBV7-9 and TRBJ2-2; D remains unclear. This TCR came from a man between 18 and 35 years old in good health. Some clones in this sample may be carry-over from other donors' samples. The DNA of the CDR3 is TGTGCCAGCAGCTTAGGCTACACCGGGGAGCTGTTTTTT. Translation gives CASSLGYTGELFF.